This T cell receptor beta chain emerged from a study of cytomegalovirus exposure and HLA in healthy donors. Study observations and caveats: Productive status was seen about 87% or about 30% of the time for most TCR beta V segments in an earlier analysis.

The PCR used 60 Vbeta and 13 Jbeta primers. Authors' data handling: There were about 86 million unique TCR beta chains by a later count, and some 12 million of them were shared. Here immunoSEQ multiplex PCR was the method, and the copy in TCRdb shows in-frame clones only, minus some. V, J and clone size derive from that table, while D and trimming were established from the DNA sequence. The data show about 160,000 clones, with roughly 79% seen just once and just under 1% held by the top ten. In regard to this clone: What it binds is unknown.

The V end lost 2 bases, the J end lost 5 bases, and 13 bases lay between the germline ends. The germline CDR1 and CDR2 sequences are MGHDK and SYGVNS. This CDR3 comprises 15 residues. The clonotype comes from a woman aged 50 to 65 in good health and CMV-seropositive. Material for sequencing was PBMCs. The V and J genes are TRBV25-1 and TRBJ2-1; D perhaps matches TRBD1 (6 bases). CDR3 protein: CASSEPGSGDNEQFF. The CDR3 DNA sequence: TGTGCCAGCAGTGAACCCGGCTCAGGGGACAATGAGCAGTTCTTC.